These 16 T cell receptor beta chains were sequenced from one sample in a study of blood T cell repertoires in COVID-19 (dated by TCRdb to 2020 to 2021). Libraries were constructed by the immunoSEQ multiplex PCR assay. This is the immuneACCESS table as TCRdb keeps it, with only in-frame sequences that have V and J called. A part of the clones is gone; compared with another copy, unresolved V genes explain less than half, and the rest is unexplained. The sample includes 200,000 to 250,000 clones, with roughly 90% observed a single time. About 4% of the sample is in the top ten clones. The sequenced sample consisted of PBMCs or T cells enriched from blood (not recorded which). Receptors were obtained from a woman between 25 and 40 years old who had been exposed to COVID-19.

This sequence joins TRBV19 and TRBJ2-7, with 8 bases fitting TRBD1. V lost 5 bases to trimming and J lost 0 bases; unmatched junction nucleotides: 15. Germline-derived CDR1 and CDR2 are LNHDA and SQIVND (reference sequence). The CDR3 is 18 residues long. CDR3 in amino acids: CASSPGTGIGESSYEQYF. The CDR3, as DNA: TGTGCCAGTAGTCCCGGGACAGGAATAGGGGAGAGCTCCTACGAGCAGTACTTC.

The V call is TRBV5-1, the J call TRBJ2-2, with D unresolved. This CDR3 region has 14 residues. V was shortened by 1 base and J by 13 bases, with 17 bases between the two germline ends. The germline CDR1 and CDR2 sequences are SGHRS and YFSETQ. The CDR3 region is CASSLFTPGGGLFF. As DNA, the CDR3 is TGCGCCAGCAGCTTGTTCACCCCCGGTGGCGGGCTGTTTTTT.

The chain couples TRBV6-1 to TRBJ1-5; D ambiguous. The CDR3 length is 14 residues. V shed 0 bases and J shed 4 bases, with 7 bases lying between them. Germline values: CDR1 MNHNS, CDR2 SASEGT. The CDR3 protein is CASSEAQKNQPQHF. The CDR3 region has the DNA TGTGCCAGCAGTGAAGCCCAAAAAAATCAGCCCCAGCATTTT.

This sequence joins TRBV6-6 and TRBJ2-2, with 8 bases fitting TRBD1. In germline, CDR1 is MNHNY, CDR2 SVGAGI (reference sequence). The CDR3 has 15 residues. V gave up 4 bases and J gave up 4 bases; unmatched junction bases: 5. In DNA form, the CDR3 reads TGTGCCAGCAGTTCGGGACAGGTTGGCACCGGGGAGCTGTTTTTT. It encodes CASSSGQVGTGELFF.

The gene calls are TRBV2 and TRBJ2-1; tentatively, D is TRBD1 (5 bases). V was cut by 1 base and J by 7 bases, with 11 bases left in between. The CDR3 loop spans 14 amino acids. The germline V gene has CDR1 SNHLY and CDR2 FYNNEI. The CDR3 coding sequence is TGTGCCAGCAGTGAAGGGCAGGGTCGGAATGAGCAGTTCTTC. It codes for CASSEGQGRNEQFF.

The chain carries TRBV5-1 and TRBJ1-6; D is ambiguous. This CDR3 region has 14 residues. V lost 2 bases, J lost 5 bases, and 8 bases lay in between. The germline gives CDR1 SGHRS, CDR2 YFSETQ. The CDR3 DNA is TGCGCCAGCAGCTTTGGGCAGAATAATTCACCCCTCCACTTT. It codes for CASSFGQNNSPLHF. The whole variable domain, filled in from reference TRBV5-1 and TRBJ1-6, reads KAGVTQTPRYLIKTRGQQVTLSCSPISGHRSVSWYQQTPGQGLQFLFEYFSETQRNKGNFPGRFSGRQFSNSRSEMNVSTLELGDSALYLCASSFGQNNSPLHFGNGTRLTVT.

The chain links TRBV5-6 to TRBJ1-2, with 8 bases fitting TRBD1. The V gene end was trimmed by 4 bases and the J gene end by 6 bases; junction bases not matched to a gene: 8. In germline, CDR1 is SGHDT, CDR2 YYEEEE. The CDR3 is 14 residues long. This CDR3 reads CASSTDRGIHGYTF. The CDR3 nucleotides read TGTGCCAGCAGCACCGACAGGGGAATTCATGGCTACACCTTC.

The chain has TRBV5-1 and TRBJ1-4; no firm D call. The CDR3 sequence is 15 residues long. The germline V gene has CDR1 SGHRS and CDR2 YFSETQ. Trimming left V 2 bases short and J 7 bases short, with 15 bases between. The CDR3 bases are TGCGCCAGCAGCTTCGCGGGGTCCGACGGTGAAAAACTGTTTTTT. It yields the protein CASSFAGSDGEKLFF.

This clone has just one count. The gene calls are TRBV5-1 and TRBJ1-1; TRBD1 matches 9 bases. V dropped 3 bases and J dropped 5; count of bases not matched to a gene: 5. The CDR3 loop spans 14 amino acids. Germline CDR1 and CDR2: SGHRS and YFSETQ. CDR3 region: CASSYRGRGTEAFF. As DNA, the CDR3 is TGCGCCAGCAGCTACAGGGGGCGGGGAACTGAAGCTTTCTTT.

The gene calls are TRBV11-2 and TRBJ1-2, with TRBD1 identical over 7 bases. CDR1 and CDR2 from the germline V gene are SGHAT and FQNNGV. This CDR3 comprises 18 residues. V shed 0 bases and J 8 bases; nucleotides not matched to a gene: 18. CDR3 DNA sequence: TGTGCCAGCAGCTTAGATTACGACAGGGCCCTAAGGCTGGGAGGCTACACCTTC. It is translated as CASSLDYDRALRLGGYTF.

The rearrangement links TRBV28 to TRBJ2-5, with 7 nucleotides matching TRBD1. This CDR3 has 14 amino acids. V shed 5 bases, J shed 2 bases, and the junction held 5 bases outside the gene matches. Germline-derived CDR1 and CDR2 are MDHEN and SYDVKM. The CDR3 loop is CASSQTGFQETQYF. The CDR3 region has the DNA TGTGCCAGCAGTCAGACAGGGTTTCAAGAGACCCAGTACTTC. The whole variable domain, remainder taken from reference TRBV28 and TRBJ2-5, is DVKVTQSSRYLVKRTGEKVFLECVQDMDHENMFWYRQDPGLGLRLIYFSYDVKMKEKGDIPEGYSVSREKKERFSLILESASTNQTSMYLCASSQTGFQETQYFGPGTRLLVL.

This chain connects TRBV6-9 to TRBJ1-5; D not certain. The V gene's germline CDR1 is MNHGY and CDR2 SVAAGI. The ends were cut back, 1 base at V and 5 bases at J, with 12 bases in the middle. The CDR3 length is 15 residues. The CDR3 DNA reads TGTGCCAGCAGTTATTTCGGCTTCCAGGATCAGCCCCAGCATTTT. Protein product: CASSYFGFQDQPQHF.

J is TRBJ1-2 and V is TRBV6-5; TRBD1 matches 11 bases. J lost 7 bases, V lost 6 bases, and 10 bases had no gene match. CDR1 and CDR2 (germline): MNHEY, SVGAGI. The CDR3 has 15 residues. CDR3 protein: CASRSSLGTGGGYTF. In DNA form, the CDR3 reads TGTGCCAGCAGATCTTCGCTTGGGACAGGGGGTGGCTACACCTTC.

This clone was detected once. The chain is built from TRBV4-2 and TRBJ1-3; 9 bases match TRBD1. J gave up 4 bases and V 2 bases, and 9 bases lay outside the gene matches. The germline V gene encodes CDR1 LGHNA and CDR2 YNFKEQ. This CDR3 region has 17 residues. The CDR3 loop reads CASSQNTNRGRGNTIYF. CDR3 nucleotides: TGTGCCAGCAGCCAAAATACGAACAGGGGGCGCGGAAACACCATATATTTT.

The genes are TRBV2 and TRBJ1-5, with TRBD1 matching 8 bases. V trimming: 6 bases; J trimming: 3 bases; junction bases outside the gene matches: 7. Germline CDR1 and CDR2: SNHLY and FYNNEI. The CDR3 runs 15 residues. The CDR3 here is CASRNGQGFNQPQHF. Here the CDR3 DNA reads TGTGCCAGCAGGAACGGACAGGGTTTCAATCAGCCCCAGCATTTT.

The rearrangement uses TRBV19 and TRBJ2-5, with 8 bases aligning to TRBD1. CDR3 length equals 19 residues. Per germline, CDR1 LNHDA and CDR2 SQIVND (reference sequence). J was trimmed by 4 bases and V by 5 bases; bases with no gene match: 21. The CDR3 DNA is TGTGCCAGTAGTGACAATTTAGGACAAGCGGACAGGGCTGGAGAGACCCAGTACTTC. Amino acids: CASSDNLGQADRAGETQYF.